The T cell receptor beta chain under discussion was sequenced for a study of blood T cell repertoires in COVID-19. The wider study: PBMCs, B-cell-depleted T cells, or T cells were the source of the cDNA or gDNA that made up the material.

CDR3 length: 13 amino acids. Germline V gene sequence: CDR1 SNHLY, CDR2 FYNNEI. Trimming pared 9 bases from V and 7 bases from J, leaving 18 bases between. Original processing methods: The assay estimated nucleated cells by amplifying reference gene primers. This table comes from immunoSEQ multiplex PCR, and its TCRdb copy is limited to in-frame clones, with some not included. V and J calls and clone size are as listed in that table; D and trimming were resolved from the DNA. The data hold about 280,000 clones, with about 82% observed a single time. The chain has TRBV2 and TRBJ1-1; D gene uncertain. The sample comprised peripheral blood. This TCR came from a man aged 45 to 65 with active or convalescent COVID-19. The CDR3 nucleotides read TGTGCCAGTCTACGTGAAACCTCCGTTGAAGCTTTCTTT. This translates into CASLRETSVEAFF.